This T cell receptor (beta chain) was recorded in a study of T cell responses to AZD1222 COVID-19 vaccine (dated by TCRdb to the early 2020s). Broadly, across the study: AZD1222 recipients given second doses at about 4 weeks or at about 12 weeks were pooled, since spike-specific TCR depth and breadth were not found to differ between the two schedules. Trial participants were enrolled by age into subgroups of 18-55, 56-69 and 70-plus years, and about 150, 27 and 61 TCR-sequenced participants, respectively, were included in these subgroups. A total of 233 trial participants underwent TCR sequencing, of whom about 200 received two doses of AZD1222 and around 25 received two doses of the MenACWY control vaccine.

Reading from cysteine to phenylalanine, the CDR3 counts 12 amino acids. The retained sequence is limited to the CDR3, 36 bases, with the frame set at the first base. From a lookup of the germline V gene, CDR1 and CDR2 are LGHNT and FRNRAP. The junction shows trimming of 3 bases on V and 8 bases on J, plus 10 bases between the germline ends. About this clone itself: Its antigen is unknown. Base qualities were left out, and no much larger clone turns up one base away.

The CDR3 regions of human TCRbeta chains were analyzed by immunosequencing. For the original study's pipeline: TCRs in the repertoires were matched against a reference library of SARS-CoV-2-specific TCRs that had been generated with the MIRA antigen-specificity platform. Breadth meant the fraction of unique TCRs that were SARS-CoV-2-associated, whereas depth meant the fraction of total T cells that were SARS-CoV-2-associated. Using the MIRA data, each spike-specific TCR was mapped to the spike region that the TCR reacts to and placed in a CD4 or CD8 class. Log10-transformed breadth and depth values were compared by one-way ANOVA with Sidak's multiple comparisons tests. TCRdb re-hosts the immuneACCESS table, in-frame sequences only. Its copies lack some clones; in the studies checked, an unresolved V gene accounts for under half of them, and the cause for the rest is not known. V and J calls and clone size are given by that table; D and trimming were obtained from the DNA. For this sample there are roughly 70,000 clones; around 84% appear just once. Together, the top ten hold around 21% of the sample.

The full study reports these points: Participants were mostly white British and included more females than males, and it was suggested by the authors that clonal diversity may have been underestimated. Reportedly, close to half of the unique spike-specific TCRs recognized epitopes lying outside the regions that are mutated in the B.1.351 and B.1.1.7 variants. After two AZD1222 doses, spike-specific TCR breadth and depth were significantly higher than at day 0 and than in MenACWY recipients. Vaccine-associated CD4 TCRs spanned the whole spike protein, with dominant responses in regions 160-218 and 743-854. Because no day 14 peak-response samples were available, repertoires were characterized only after the peak T cell response. The 56-69-year group was small, and its depth increase did not reach significance, likely because of low power. Conclusions about previously exposed vaccinees are limited, since just 6 or 7 AZD1222 recipients were seropositive for SARS-CoV-2 at baseline.

The label giving this sample's time point can be read as: baseline before first vaccination. Vaccinee samples came from UK trials COV001 and COV002, including a single-blind randomized controlled phase 2/3 trial of AZD1222 (ChAdOx1 nCoV-19) in healthy adults. For TCRbeta chain sequencing, PBMC samples from trial participants were taken at day 0 and at day 28 after the second dose. The specimen comprised peripheral blood, sampled on day 0 of AZD1222 vaccination. This sequence uses TRBV12-5 and TRBJ1-2; TRBD1 could be the D gene, as 5 bases match. This sequence originates from an adult in good health. In nucleotide form, the sequence is TGTGCTAGTGGTTTAGAGGGGTCCGGCTACACCTTC. It translates as CASGLEGSGYTF.